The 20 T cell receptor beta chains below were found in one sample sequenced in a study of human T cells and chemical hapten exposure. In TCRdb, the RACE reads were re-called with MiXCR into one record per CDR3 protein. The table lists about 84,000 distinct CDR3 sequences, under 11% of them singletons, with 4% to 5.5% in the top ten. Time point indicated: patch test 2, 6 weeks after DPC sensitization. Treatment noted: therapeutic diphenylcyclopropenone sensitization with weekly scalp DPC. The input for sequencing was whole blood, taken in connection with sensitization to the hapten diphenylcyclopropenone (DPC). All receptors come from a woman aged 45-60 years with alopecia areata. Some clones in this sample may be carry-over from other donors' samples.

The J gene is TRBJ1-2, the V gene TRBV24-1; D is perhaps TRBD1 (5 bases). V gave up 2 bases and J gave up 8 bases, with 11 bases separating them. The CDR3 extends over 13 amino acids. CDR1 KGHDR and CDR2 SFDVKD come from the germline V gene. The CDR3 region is CATSDSDSWGYTF. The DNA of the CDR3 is TGTGCCACCAGTGATTCCGACAGCTGGGGCTACACCTTC.

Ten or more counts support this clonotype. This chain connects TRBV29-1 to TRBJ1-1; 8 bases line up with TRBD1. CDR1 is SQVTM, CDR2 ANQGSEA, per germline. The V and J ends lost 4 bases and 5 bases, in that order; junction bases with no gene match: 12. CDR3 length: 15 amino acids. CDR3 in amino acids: CSVGTTGVSGTEAFF. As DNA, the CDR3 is TGCAGCGTTGGCACGACAGGGGTATCAGGAACTGAAGCTTTCTTT.

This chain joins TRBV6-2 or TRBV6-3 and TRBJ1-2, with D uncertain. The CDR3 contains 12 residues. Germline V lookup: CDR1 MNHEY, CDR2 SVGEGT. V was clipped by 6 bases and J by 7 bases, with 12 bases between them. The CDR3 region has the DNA TGTGCCAGCAGCGCCCGGTCCTCTGGCTACACCTTC. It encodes CASSARSSGYTF.

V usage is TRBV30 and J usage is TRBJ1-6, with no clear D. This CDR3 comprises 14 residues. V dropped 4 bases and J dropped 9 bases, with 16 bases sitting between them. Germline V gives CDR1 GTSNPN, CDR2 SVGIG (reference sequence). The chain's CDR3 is CAWNGPTVASPLHF. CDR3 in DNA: TGTGCCTGGAACGGACCCACCGTGGCTTCACCCCTCCACTTT.

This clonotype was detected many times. The CDR3 reads CAWSVLSGGTEAFF. CDR3 DNA sequence: TGTGCCTGGAGTGTACTTTCAGGGGGCACTGAAGCTTTCTTT. This chain joins TRBV30 and TRBJ1-1, with TRBD1 identical over 7 bases. This CDR3 has 14 residues. With 0 bases clipped from V and 4 bases from J, the junction kept 5 bases outside the gene matches. Germline CDR1 reads GTSNPN; CDR2 reads SVGIG (reference sequence).

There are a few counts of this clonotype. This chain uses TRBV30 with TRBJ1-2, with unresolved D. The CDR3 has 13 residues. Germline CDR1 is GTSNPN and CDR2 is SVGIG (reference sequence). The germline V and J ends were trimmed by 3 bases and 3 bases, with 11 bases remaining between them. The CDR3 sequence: CAWSLSRDYGYTF. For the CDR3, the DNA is TGTGCCTGGAGCCTATCCCGGGACTATGGCTACACCTTC. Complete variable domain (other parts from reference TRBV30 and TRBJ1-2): SQTIHQWPATLVQPVGSPLSLECTVEGTSNPNLYWYRQAAGRGLQLLFYSVGIGQISSEVPQNLSASRPQDRQFILSSKKLLLSDSGFYLCAWSLSRDYGYTFGSGTRLTVV.

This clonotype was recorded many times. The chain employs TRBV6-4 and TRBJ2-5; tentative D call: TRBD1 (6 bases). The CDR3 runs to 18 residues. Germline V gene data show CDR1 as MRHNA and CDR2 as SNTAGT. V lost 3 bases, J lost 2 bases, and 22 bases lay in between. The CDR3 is CASSDSILRDIYQETQYF. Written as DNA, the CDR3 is TGTGCCAGCAGTGATTCAATTCTTCGGGACATATATCAAGAGACCCAGTACTTC.

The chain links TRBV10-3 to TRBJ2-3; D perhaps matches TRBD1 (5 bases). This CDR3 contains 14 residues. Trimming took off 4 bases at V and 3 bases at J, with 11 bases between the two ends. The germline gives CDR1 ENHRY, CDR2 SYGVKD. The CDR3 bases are TGTGCCATCAGTGCCCGACAGATTACAGATACGCAGTATTTT. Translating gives CAISARQITDTQYF.

This CDR3 is CASSLDLETQYF. The CDR3, as DNA: TGTGCCAGCAGTTTAGATCTAGAGACCCAGTACTTC. V gene TRBV28 combines with J gene TRBJ2-5, with unresolved D. Trimming removed 2 bases at V and 4 bases at J, with 5 bases between. This CDR3 has 12 amino acids. In germline, CDR1 is MDHEN, CDR2 SYDVKM.

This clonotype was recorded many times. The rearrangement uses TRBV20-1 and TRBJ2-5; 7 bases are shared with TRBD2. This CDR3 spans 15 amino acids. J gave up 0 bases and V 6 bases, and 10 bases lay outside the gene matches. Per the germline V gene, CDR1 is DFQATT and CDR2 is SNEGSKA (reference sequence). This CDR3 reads CSAHPTSSYQETQYF. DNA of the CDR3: TGCAGTGCACACCCGACTAGCTCGTACCAAGAGACCCAGTACTTC.

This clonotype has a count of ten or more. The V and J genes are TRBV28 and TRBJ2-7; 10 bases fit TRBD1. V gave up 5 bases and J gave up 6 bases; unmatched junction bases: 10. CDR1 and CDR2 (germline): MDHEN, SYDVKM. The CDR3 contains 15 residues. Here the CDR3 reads CASSPRGQGPPEQYF. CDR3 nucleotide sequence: TGTGCCAGCAGTCCCAGGGGACAGGGGCCCCCCGAGCAGTACTTC.

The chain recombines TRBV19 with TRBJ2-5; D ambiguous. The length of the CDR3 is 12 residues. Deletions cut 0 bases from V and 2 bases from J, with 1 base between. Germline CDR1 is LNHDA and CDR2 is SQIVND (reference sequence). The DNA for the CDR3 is TGTGCCAGTAGTATAGATCAAGAGACCCAGTACTTC. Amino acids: CASSIDQETQYF.

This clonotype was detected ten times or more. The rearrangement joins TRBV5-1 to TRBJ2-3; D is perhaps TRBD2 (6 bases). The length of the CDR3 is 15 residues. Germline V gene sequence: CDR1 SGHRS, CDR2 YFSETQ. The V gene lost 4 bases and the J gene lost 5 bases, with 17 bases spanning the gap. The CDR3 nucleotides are TGCGCCAGCAGCCCCGAGCTAGCGATAATAGATACGCAGTATTTT. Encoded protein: CASSPELAIIDTQYF.

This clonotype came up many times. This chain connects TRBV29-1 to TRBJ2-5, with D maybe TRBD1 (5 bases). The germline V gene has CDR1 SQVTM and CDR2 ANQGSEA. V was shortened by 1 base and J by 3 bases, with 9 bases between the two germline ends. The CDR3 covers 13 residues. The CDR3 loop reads CSVEATGEETQYF. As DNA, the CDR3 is TGCAGCGTTGAAGCTACAGGTGAAGAGACCCAGTACTTC.

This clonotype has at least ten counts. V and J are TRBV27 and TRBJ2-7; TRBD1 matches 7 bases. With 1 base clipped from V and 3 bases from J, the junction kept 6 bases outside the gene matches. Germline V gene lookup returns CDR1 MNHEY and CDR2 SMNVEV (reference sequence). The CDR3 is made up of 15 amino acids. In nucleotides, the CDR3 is TGTGCCAGCAGTTTATTTGGGACAGTAAGCTACGAGCAGTACTTC. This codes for CASSLFGTVSYEQYF.

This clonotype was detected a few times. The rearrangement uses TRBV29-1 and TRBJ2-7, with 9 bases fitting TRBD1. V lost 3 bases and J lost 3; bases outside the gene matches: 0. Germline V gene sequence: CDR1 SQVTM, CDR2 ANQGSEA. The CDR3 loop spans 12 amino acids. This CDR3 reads CSVEGQGYEQYF. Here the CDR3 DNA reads TGCAGCGTTGAGGGACAGGGCTACGAGCAGTACTTC.

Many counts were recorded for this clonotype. The CDR3 region has the DNA TGTGCCACCGAGGTCCCGGGACAGCATGAAAAACTGTTTTTT. Translating it yields CATEVPGQHEKLFF. The J gene is TRBJ1-4, the V gene TRBV19; 7 bases agree with TRBD1. Germline CDR1 LNHDA, CDR2 SQIVND (reference sequence). The CDR3 covers 14 residues. With 10 bases clipped from V and 6 bases from J, the junction kept 11 bases outside the gene matches.

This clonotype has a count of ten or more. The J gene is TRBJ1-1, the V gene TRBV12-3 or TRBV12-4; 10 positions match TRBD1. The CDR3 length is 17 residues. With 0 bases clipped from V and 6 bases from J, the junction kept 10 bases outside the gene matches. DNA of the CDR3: TGTGCCAGCAGTTTAGCGAGGAAAACTGGACAGGGGGCTGAAGCTTTCTTT. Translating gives CASSLARKTGQGAEAFF.

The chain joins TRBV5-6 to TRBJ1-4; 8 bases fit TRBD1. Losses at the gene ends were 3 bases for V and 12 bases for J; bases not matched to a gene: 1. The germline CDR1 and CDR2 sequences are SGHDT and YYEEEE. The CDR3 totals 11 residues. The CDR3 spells CASSSTGELFF. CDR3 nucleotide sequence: TGTGCCAGCAGCTCGACAGGGGAACTGTTTTTT.

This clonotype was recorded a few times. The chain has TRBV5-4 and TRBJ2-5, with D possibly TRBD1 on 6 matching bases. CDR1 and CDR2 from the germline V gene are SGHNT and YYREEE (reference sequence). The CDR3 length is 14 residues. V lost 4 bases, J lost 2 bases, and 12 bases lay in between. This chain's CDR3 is CASSSPGQQETQYF. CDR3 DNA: TGTGCCAGCAGCAGTCCGGGACAACAAGAGACCCAGTACTTC.